This T cell receptor (beta chain) was profiled in a study of shared clonotypes between healthy human individuals (dated by TCRdb to 2020 to 2022). About the study as a whole: Two women and a few men aged 18 to 49 years were included in the cohort. Per donor, three plates each were used for CD4 naive and CD4 memory, two for CD8 naive, and one for CD8 memory. To estimate repertoire size and how much clonotype sharing occurs between individuals, the study deeply sequenced the blood TCR repertoires of five or six healthy adults. Different laboratories and diverse techniques were used to prepare libraries and sequence TCR repertoires, to increase sequencing depth and limit assay-specific biases. Per donor, leukapheresis produced somewhere between about 0.85 and 10 billion PBMCs. What the research found in general, with its limitations: Because the study included only a small number of donors, the genetic and exposure-history diversity represented was limited. Clonotypes shared by all four sorted-subset donors showed higher generation probabilities than non-shared clonotypes. Rarefaction of sorted-subset datasets indicated incomplete sequencing despite the large sequencing depth. Based on pairwise subsampling, the degree of clonotype sharing among donors was expected to be affected by sequencing depth. Sampling was restricted to blood, and TCR repertoires in tissues likely differ from the TCR repertoires found in blood. Naive subsets generally had larger estimated clonotype richness than memory subsets did. Sharing across a few donors was observed for about 5% of naive CD4, about 3.2% of naive CD8, over 2% of memory CD4, and about 0.39% of memory CD8 clonotypes.

TCR CDR3 regions were amplified from genomic DNA by multiplex PCR using the deep immunoSEQ assay. Genomic DNA extracted from each cell subset was distributed evenly over all wells of several immunoSEQ 96-well plates, and each plate served as one replicate. Each replicate PCR for sorted subsets received about 180 ng genomic DNA, equal to 30,000 or so T cell genomes. Purified libraries were quantified with a Qubit 3.0 fluorometer, sized on a Bioanalyzer 2100, and re-quantified with the KAPA Library Quantification kit. Every immunoSEQ 96-well plate was sequenced on a dedicated single-read 150-cycle Illumina NextSeq 550 flow cell. Per the authors' processing: Because only junctional sequences without quality scores were contained in the immunoSEQ output, filtering matching that applied to full-length reads could not be performed. Sequences were annotated with PyIR, a Python wrapper for IgBLAST v1.9, and V/J genes and CDR3 were assigned using IMGT germline references. Reads with weak V/J assignments (E-value above 1e-6), missing CDR3, stop codons, out-of-frame junctions, or ambiguous translated residues were removed. V3J clonotypes were defined as sequences sharing the same inferred V gene, J gene, and CDR3 amino acid sequence. To compute the percentage overlap between repertoires, the number of shared unique clonotypes was divided by the size of the smaller repertoire. Three approaches were used to assess repertoire richness: RTK rarefaction, the Chao1 estimator, and Recon v2.1 estimates of unobserved clonotypes. OLGA was used to compute generation probabilities for all TCRbeta clonotypes that the gDNA method yielded from a handful of donors. TCRdb mirrors the immuneACCESS table, restricted to in-frame sequences. Some clones are absent from its copies; in checked studies, under half trace to an unresolved V gene, and the reason for the others is unknown. V and J calls and clone size are given by that table; D and trimming were obtained from the DNA. This sample lists about 300,000 clones; less than 85% were detected once. The ten biggest clones cover 10% of the sample.

CDR1 and CDR2, per the germline V gene, are SGDLS and YYNGEE. Its CDR3 holds 15 amino acids, cysteine through phenylalanine. The kept DNA is CDR3 alone, 45 bases in frame from the first base. The V and J ends are trimmed by 3 bases and 0 bases, leaving 9 bases between them. Donors were healthy HIV-negative adults with no recently reported acute infections or vaccinations. Every donor was a Caucasian adult living in Nashville, Tennessee, USA. CD4+ T cells were enriched through magnetic negative selection, after which naive cells were positively selected on CD45RA and the remaining negative fraction served as the memory subset. Blood was collected by leukapheresis, and PBMCs were isolated by Ficoll-Histopaque density gradient centrifugation and then cryopreserved in liquid nitrogen vapor phase. Analytical flow cytometry was used to check the purity and quantity of every magnetically sorted T cell population. Each sorted fraction had its genomic DNA isolated and then quantified by UV absorbance on a Nanodrop 2000c.

To note about this clone: Its target antigen remains unknown. No base quality values were provided; no much bigger clone lies one nucleotide off.

The sequence was collected from a man aged 25 to 45 in good health. The sequence links TRBV9 to TRBJ1-4, with the D gene too uncertain to name. The specimen was memory CD4+ T cells sorted from blood. The cell subset or site label of this sample denotes: CD45RA-negative fraction. The encoded CDR3 is CASSAMGTTNEKLFF. The DNA reads as follows: TGTGCCAGCAGCGCCATGGGGACAACTAATGAAAAACTGTTTTTT.